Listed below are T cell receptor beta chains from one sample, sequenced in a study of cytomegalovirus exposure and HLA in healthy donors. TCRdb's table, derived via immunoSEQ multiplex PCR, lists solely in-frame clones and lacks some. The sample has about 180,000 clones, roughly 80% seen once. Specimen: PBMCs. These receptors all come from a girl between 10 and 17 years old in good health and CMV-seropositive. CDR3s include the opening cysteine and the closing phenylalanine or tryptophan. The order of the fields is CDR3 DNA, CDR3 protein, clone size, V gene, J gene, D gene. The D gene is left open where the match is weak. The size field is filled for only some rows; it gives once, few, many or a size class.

CDR3 DNA: TGTGCCAGCACCCCCGAGATAGCGGGGTTGAATGAGCAGTTCTTC
CDR3 protein: CASTPEIAGLNEQFF
clone size: -
V gene: TRBV2
J gene: TRBJ2-1
D gene: TRBD2

CDR3 DNA: TGTGCCACCAGCAGAGATTTGGGGACTACGAACACCGGGGAGCTGTTTTTT
CDR3 protein: CATSRDLGTTNTGELFF
clone size: -
V gene: TRBV15
J gene: TRBJ2-2
D gene: TRBD2

CDR3 DNA: TGTGCCAGTAGTATTAACTTCAGGGGTCGTGAAAAACTGTTTTTT
CDR3 protein: CASSINFRGREKLFF
clone size: -
V gene: TRBV19
J gene: TRBJ1-4
D gene: -

CDR3 DNA: TGTGCCAGAAAAGAAGCTAGCGGGAGGACGAGCTCCTACGAGCAGTACTTC
CDR3 protein: CARKEASGRTSSYEQYF
clone size: -
V gene: TRBV19
J gene: TRBJ2-7
D gene: TRBD2

CDR3 DNA: TGCGCCAGCACGGCTAGCGGATACGTCAAAAACAATGAGCAGTTCTTC
CDR3 protein: CASTASGYVKNNEQFF
clone size: -
V gene: TRBV5-1
J gene: TRBJ2-1
D gene: TRBD2

CDR3 DNA: TGTGCCAGCAGTGCCGGACTGAACACCGGGGAGCTGTTTTTT
CDR3 protein: CASSAGLNTGELFF
clone size: -
V gene: TRBV6-4
J gene: TRBJ2-2
D gene: -

CDR3 DNA: TGTGCCAGCAGTGGACCGGGAGGGGGACGCAATCAGCCCCAGCATTTT
CDR3 protein: CASSGPGGGRNQPQHF
clone size: -
V gene: TRBV6-1
J gene: TRBJ1-5
D gene: -

CDR3 DNA: TGTGCCAGCAGTGAGCCAAAACCGGGACTAGCGGGGGGTGAGCAGTTCTTC
CDR3 protein: CASSEPKPGLAGGEQFF
clone size: -
V gene: TRBV25-1
J gene: TRBJ2-1
D gene: TRBD2

CDR3 DNA: TGTGCCACCAGCAGAGACAGGGGGCCAGAGACCCAGTACTTC
CDR3 protein: CATSRDRGPETQYF
clone size: -
V gene: TRBV15
J gene: TRBJ2-5
D gene: TRBD1

CDR3 DNA: TGTGCCAGCAGCCCAACTGGGAGGTTTATCGAGACCCAGTACTTC
CDR3 protein: CASSPTGRFIETQYF
clone size: few
V gene: TRBV7-3
J gene: TRBJ2-5
D gene: -

CDR3 DNA: TGTGCCAGTAGACTCACTAGCGGGGCCTACAATGAGCAGTTCTTC
CDR3 protein: CASRLTSGAYNEQFF
clone size: medium-sized
V gene: TRBV19
J gene: TRBJ2-1
D gene: TRBD2

CDR3 DNA: TGTGCCAGCACTCGGCAGGGTAGCAATGAGCAGTTCTTC
CDR3 protein: CASTRQGSNEQFF
clone size: -
V gene: TRBV5-8
J gene: TRBJ2-1
D gene: -

CDR3 DNA: TGTGCCAGCAGCTTGGGCGGGGCCAGCTCCTACGAGCAGTACTTC
CDR3 protein: CASSLGGASSYEQYF
clone size: -
V gene: TRBV5-4
J gene: TRBJ2-7
D gene: -

CDR3 DNA: TGTGCCAGCAGTGTTGCCAAACCGGTGGATGGCTACACCTTC
CDR3 protein: CASSVAKPVDGYTF
clone size: -
V gene: TRBV6-1
J gene: TRBJ1-2
D gene: -

CDR3 DNA: TGTGCCAGCAGTTTAACAGGGACTGAAGCTTTCTTT
CDR3 protein: CASSLTGTEAFF
clone size: -
V gene: TRBV27
J gene: TRBJ1-1
D gene: -

CDR3 DNA: TGTGCCAGCAGCTTAGTTTCTCCGTCCTACGAGCAGTACTTC
CDR3 protein: CASSLVSPSYEQYF
clone size: once
V gene: TRBV11-2
J gene: TRBJ2-7
D gene: -

CDR3 DNA: TGTGCCAGCAGTGATAGTTCGGGAGGGTATGGCGAGCAGTTCTTC
CDR3 protein: CASSDSSGGYGEQFF
clone size: -
V gene: TRBV6-4
J gene: TRBJ2-1
D gene: TRBD2

CDR3 DNA: TGTGCCAGCAGCCCTCCCAGCGGGAGGTTTGCAGATACGCAGTATTTT
CDR3 protein: CASSPPSGRFADTQYF
clone size: -
V gene: TRBV7-2
J gene: TRBJ2-3
D gene: TRBD2

CDR3 DNA: TGTGCCAGCAGCTTACAGGGCCTTTACTATGGCTACACCTTC
CDR3 protein: CASSLQGLYYGYTF
clone size: -
V gene: TRBV5-8
J gene: TRBJ1-2
D gene: -

CDR3 DNA: TGCAGCGTTGAAGGGACAGTCAATTCCAGAGCTTTCTTT
CDR3 protein: CSVEGTVNSRAFF
clone size: few
V gene: TRBV29-1
J gene: TRBJ1-1
D gene: -

CDR3 DNA: TGCAGCGTACGGGCCCAGGGGGCGGACACTGAAGCTTTCTTT
CDR3 protein: CSVRAQGADTEAFF
clone size: -
V gene: TRBV29-1
J gene: TRBJ1-1
D gene: TRBD1

CDR3 DNA: TGTGCCAGCAGCTTGCGGATACAGGGCAAAGGAGATGAGCAGTTCTTC
CDR3 protein: CASSLRIQGKGDEQFF
clone size: -
V gene: TRBV7-8
J gene: TRBJ2-1
D gene: -

CDR3 DNA: TGTGCCATCAGTGTAAACCGACTAGATACGCAGTATTTT
CDR3 protein: CAISVNRLDTQYF
clone size: -
V gene: TRBV10-3
J gene: TRBJ2-3
D gene: -

CDR3 DNA: TGCGCCAGCAGCTATCAACAGGGACGGACTGAAGCTTTCTTT
CDR3 protein: CASSYQQGRTEAFF
clone size: -
V gene: TRBV4-1
J gene: TRBJ1-1
D gene: -

CDR3 DNA: TGTGCCAGCAGGGATTCAGGGGAACAGCCCCAGCATTTT
CDR3 protein: CASRDSGEQPQHF
clone size: -
V gene: TRBV28
J gene: TRBJ1-5
D gene: -

CDR3 DNA: TGTGCCATTACAGGGGGCATATACAATGAGCAGTTCTTC
CDR3 protein: CAITGGIYNEQFF
clone size: -
V gene: TRBV10-3
J gene: TRBJ2-1
D gene: TRBD1

CDR3 DNA: TGTGCCAGCTCACAACAGGGGGCTAGGGCTGAAGCTTTCTTT
CDR3 protein: CASSQQGARAEAFF
clone size: few
V gene: TRBV18
J gene: TRBJ1-1
D gene: TRBD1

CDR3 DNA: TGCGCCAGCAGCTCCTACTTAGCGGGAGGAGAAAATGAGCAGTTCTTC
CDR3 protein: CASSSYLAGGENEQFF
clone size: -
V gene: TRBV5-1
J gene: TRBJ2-1
D gene: TRBD2

CDR3 DNA: TGTGCCAGCAGCTTACTAGGAGGCCCCTGGGGCACAGATACGCAGTATTTT
CDR3 protein: CASSLLGGPWGTDTQYF
clone size: -
V gene: TRBV7-9
J gene: TRBJ2-3
D gene: -

CDR3 DNA: TGTGCCGGAGAGGTCCAGGGGAACACTGAAGCTTTCTTT
CDR3 protein: CAGEVQGNTEAFF
clone size: -
V gene: TRBV30
J gene: TRBJ1-1
D gene: -

CDR3 DNA: TGCGCCAGCAGCTTCGACAGGGCGAAGGGGTCCTACGAGCAGTACTTC
CDR3 protein: CASSFDRAKGSYEQYF
clone size: -
V gene: TRBV5-1
J gene: TRBJ2-7
D gene: TRBD1

CDR3 DNA: TGTGCCAGCAGCCACCTCGGAGTAGCGGGAGGCACAGATACGCAGTATTTT
CDR3 protein: CASSHLGVAGGTDTQYF
clone size: -
V gene: TRBV7-2
J gene: TRBJ2-3
D gene: TRBD2

CDR3 DNA: TGTGCCAGCAGCTTGGGATGGGACATGGGGAAAAACATTCAGTACTTC
CDR3 protein: CASSLGWDMGKNIQYF
clone size: -
V gene: TRBV5-4
J gene: TRBJ2-4
D gene: -

CDR3 DNA: TGTGCCAGCAGCCAATCAAAGAAGGGGGAAGCTTTCTTT
CDR3 protein: CASSQSKKGEAFF
clone size: -
V gene: TRBV16
J gene: TRBJ1-1
D gene: -

CDR3 DNA: TGTGCCAGCAGTGGGGGACAGGGGGCCACCGGGGAGCTGTTTTTT
CDR3 protein: CASSGGQGATGELFF
clone size: -
V gene: TRBV6-1
J gene: TRBJ2-2
D gene: TRBD1

CDR3 DNA: TGTGCCAGCAGCACGACAGGGGGCGGTCTCTCTGAAGCTTTCTTT
CDR3 protein: CASSTTGGGLSEAFF
clone size: -
V gene: TRBV9
J gene: TRBJ1-1
D gene: TRBD1

CDR3 DNA: TGTGCCAGCTCACCACGGACCGGGAGTGGAACAGATACGCAGTATTTT
CDR3 protein: CASSPRTGSGTDTQYF
clone size: once
V gene: TRBV18
J gene: TRBJ2-3
D gene: -

CDR3 DNA: TGTGCCAGCAGTATTCTAGGGGGGGGCACTGAAGCTTTCTTT
CDR3 protein: CASSILGGGTEAFF
clone size: -
V gene: TRBV6-1
J gene: TRBJ1-1
D gene: -

CDR3 DNA: TGTGCCAGCAGTTACTCGGCTAGCGGGACTACCTACGAGCAGTACTTC
CDR3 protein: CASSYSASGTTYEQYF
clone size: -
V gene: TRBV6-5
J gene: TRBJ2-7
D gene: TRBD2

CDR3 DNA: TGTGCCAGCAGCTTGGCGGTCACTAGCGGGAGCGGTGATGAGCAGTTCTTC
CDR3 protein: CASSLAVTSGSGDEQFF
clone size: -
V gene: TRBV5-6
J gene: TRBJ2-1
D gene: TRBD2

CDR3 DNA: TGTGCCAGCAGCTCCGGACTAGCGGTTAGTGAGCAGTTCTTC
CDR3 protein: CASSSGLAVSEQFF
clone size: -
V gene: TRBV7-9
J gene: TRBJ2-1
D gene: TRBD2

CDR3 DNA: TGTGCCAGCAGCTTGGGAACAGGGAGGGTGAACACTGAAGCTTTCTTT
CDR3 protein: CASSLGTGRVNTEAFF
clone size: -
V gene: TRBV13
J gene: TRBJ1-1
D gene: -

CDR3 DNA: TGTGCCAGCAGCCTACGTGCCACGACTAGCGGGAGCGAGCAGTACTTC
CDR3 protein: CASSLRATTSGSEQYF
clone size: -
V gene: TRBV7-9
J gene: TRBJ2-7
D gene: TRBD2

CDR3 DNA: TGTGCCAGCAGCCCGTATCAAAAGGGACAGAAGACTGGGGCCAACGTCCTGACTTTC
CDR3 protein: CASSPYQKGQKTGANVLTF
clone size: -
V gene: TRBV14
J gene: TRBJ2-6
D gene: TRBD1

CDR3 DNA: TGTGCCACCACCCTCGAAGACACTGCAACTAATGAAAAACTGTTTTTT
CDR3 protein: CATTLEDTATNEKLFF
clone size: -
V gene: TRBV15
J gene: TRBJ1-4
D gene: -

CDR3 DNA: TGTGCCAGCAGAGGGACTAGCGGGAGTGTAGATACGCAGTATTTT
CDR3 protein: CASRGTSGSVDTQYF
clone size: -
V gene: TRBV5-4
J gene: TRBJ2-3
D gene: TRBD2

CDR3 DNA: TGTGCCAGCACCGAAGCACCGGGAAGGGCCAAAAACATTCAGTACTTC
CDR3 protein: CASTEAPGRAKNIQYF
clone size: few
V gene: TRBV6-1
J gene: TRBJ2-4
D gene: -